A selection of T cell receptor beta chains follows, all from one sample in a study of shared clonotypes between healthy human individuals. Data came from immunoSEQ multiplex PCR; TCRdb stores just in-frame clones and leaves some out. This sample carries around 2,000,000 clones, just under 95% of them seen once, and the ten largest clones take 1.2%. Sequenced sample: naive CD8+ T cells sorted from blood. The receptors shown here come from a man aged 18 to 29 in good health. The CDR3 runs from the conserved cysteine through the conserved F or W. D genes are given only for firm matches. A row's size may be missing; if present it is once, few, many or a size class.

J | D | V | size | CDR3 | DNA
TRBJ2-7 | . | TRBV7-8 | once | CASSLAVSYEQYF | TGTGCCAGCAGCTTAGCGGTTTCCTACGAGCAGTACTTC
TRBJ2-7 | TRBD2 | TRBV28 | . | CASSPPGLAGVAYEQYF | TGTGCCAGCAGTCCCCCCGGACTAGCGGGAGTCGCCTACGAGCAGTACTTC
TRBJ2-2 | TRBD2 | TRBV27 | . | CASSLLEGLAEGELFF | TGTGCCAGCAGTTTACTCGAGGGGCTAGCGGAAGGGGAGCTGTTTTTT
TRBJ1-1 | TRBD1 | TRBV27 | few | CASSDRGSEAFF | TGTGCCAGCAGTGACAGGGGGAGTGAAGCTTTCTTT
TRBJ2-2 | . | TRBV11-2 | . | CASEEPNTGELFF | TGTGCCAGCGAAGAGCCGAACACCGGGGAGCTGTTTTTT
TRBJ1-4 | . | TRBV5-1 | . | CASSLPRSGGERGKLFF | TGCGCCAGCAGCCTTCCCAGGTCGGGCGGAGAAAGAGGAAAACTGTTTTTT
TRBJ1-4 | TRBD1 | TRBV5-1 | once | CASSPTGGTNEKLFF | TGCGCCAGCAGCCCAACAGGGGGAACTAATGAAAAACTGTTTTTT
TRBJ1-1 | . | TRBV5-4 | . | CASTGLNTEAFF | TGTGCCAGCACAGGGTTGAACACTGAAGCTTTCTTT
TRBJ2-3 | TRBD1 | TRBV7-9 | . | CASSLRGGGYTDTQYF | TGTGCCAGCAGCTTAAGAGGGGGCGGGTACACAGATACGCAGTATTTT
TRBJ2-7 | . | TRBV4-3 | . | CASSQDQAGTYEQYF | TGCGCCAGCAGCCAAGATCAGGCCGGAACCTACGAGCAGTACTTC
TRBJ2-7 | . | TRBV27 | . | CASSPGLAYEQYF | TGTGCCAGCAGTCCCGGACTCGCCTACGAGCAGTACTTC
TRBJ1-1 | . | TRBV7-9 | . | CASSADPNPPRVF | TGTGCCAGCAGCGCAGACCCGAACCCCCCTCGGGTCTTT